What follows is one T cell receptor (beta chain) and its context. Its matching antigen is unknown. This specimen belongs to a study of cytomegalovirus exposure and HLA in healthy donors. The PCR contained 60 Vbeta and 13 Jbeta primers. TCRdb's copy holds only in-frame clones and misses some; the assay was immunoSEQ multiplex PCR. The table records roughly 100,000 clones, more than 75% of them present only once. The germline CDR1 and CDR2 sequences are LNHDA and SQIVND (reference sequence). The length of the CDR3 is 12 residues. V lost 6 bases and J lost 5, with 10 bases in between. Study outcomes and limitations: Cytomegalovirus-associated status was assigned to about 160 TCR beta chains.

The chain recombines TRBV19 with TRBJ1-1; D gene unclear. The source of this sequence is a middle-aged woman in good health and CMV-seronegative. The sample was PBMCs. CDR3 amino acids: CASREGLTEAFF. CDR3 sequence (DNA): TGTGCCAGTAGAGAGGGATTAACTGAAGCTTTCTTT.